Reported below is one T cell receptor beta chain. The antigen it binds to is not known. It has no much larger one-base neighbor in the sample; base qualities were not kept. TCRbeta CDR3 regions were amplified from genomic DNA by means of the immunoSEQ Assay, a bias-controlled multiplex PCR. Regarding the original processing steps: Within the assay, amplification of reference gene primers was used to estimate how many nucleated cells each sample contained. Sequence reads were collapsed and filtered to measure the absolute abundance of every unique TCRbeta CDR3 rearrangement. For each sample, productive Simpson clonality was calculated as the square root of Simpson's diversity index across productive rearrangements. TCRdb carries this immuneACCESS record with in-frame sequences only. Its versions omit some clonotypes, under half of them owing to an unresolved V gene in the studies checked, with the rest unexplained. That table is the source of V, J and clone size, and D and trimming were worked out from the DNA. Recorded for this sample are 95,000 to 110,000 clones; approximately 84% of them occurred a single time. The ten most abundant clones make up under 30% of the sample.

This entry belongs to a study of blood T cell repertoires in COVID-19 (dated by TCRdb to the early 2020s). In the study overall: Samples covering the acute and convalescent phases of COVID-19 were provided by collaborators in the United States, Italy and Spain. The material from the prospective study consisted of cDNA or gDNA derived from T cells, B-cell-depleted T cells, or PBMCs. Subjects who had been exposed to COVID-19, were actively infected with it, or had recovered from it provided the deeply sampled blood TCRbeta repertoires that made up the dataset. The repertoires were released in a freely available public database intended as a resource for research on the immune response to SARS-CoV-2. The samples were drawn from the first 160 participants of the ongoing ImmuneRACE study and from 1,254 subjects provided by 6 global collaborators. A de-identified subject ID, COVID-19 status, age in years and sex were almost always included in the sample metadata. Where available, HLA class I and class II types were taken from metadata supplied by the sample provider and were not determined by assay-based typing. Overall study outcomes, separate from this receptor: The amount of clinical and demographic metadata varied by source and participant and was provided uncurated.

The collaborating institutions used their own protocols to collect whole blood in K2EDTA tubes. Collaborator samples were shipped for TCRbeta analysis as frozen whole blood, isolated PBMCs, or DNA extracted from either sample type. Material: peripheral blood. The receptor's source is a man in his 60s with acute or convalescent COVID-19.

The nucleotide sequence reads as follows: TGTGCCAGCAGCCATCCGGTTCCGGGCGAGCAGTACTTC. Its product reads: CASSHPVPGEQYF. The chain uses TRBV5-6 and TRBJ2-7, with an unclear D gene assignment. Inclusive of the bounding cysteine and phenylalanine, the CDR3 is 13 residues long. Of the read, only the CDR3 DNA is kept; its 39 bases are in frame from base 1. The germline V gene encodes CDR1 SGHDT and CDR2 YYEEEE. Trimming at the junction amounts to 4 bases on V and 6 bases on J, and the germline ends lie 14 bases apart.